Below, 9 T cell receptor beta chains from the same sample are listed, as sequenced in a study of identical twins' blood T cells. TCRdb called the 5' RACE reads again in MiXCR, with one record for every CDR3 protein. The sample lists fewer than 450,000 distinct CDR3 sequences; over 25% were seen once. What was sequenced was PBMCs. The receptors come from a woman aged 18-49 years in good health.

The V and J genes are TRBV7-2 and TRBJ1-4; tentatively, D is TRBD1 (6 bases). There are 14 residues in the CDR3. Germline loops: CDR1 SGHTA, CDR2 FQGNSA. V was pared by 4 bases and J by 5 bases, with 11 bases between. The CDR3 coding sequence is TGTGCCAGCAGCTGGGGGCGGTCGAATGAAAAACTGTTTTTT. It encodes CASSWGRSNEKLFF.

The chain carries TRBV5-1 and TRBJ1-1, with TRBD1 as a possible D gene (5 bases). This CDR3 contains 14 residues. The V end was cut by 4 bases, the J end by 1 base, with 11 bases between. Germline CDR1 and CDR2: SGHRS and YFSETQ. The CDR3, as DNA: TGCGCCAGCAGCGACAGTGTGAAGAACACTGAAGCTTTCTTT. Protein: CASSDSVKNTEAFF.

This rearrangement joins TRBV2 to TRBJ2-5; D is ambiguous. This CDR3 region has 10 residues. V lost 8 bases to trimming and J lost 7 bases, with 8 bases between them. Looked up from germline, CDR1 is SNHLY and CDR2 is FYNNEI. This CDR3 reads CASGPGTQYF. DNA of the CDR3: TGTGCCAGCGGACCGGGGACCCAGTACTTC.

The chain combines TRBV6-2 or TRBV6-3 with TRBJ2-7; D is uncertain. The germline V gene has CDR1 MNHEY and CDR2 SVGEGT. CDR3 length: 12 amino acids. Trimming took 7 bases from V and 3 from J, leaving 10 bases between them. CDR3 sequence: CASKGVLYEQYF. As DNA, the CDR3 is TGTGCCAGCAAAGGAGTTCTCTACGAGCAGTACTTC.

The CDR3 is CASSISGSRSNEQFF. For the CDR3, the DNA is TGTGCCAGTAGTATATCGGGCAGTCGCAGCAATGAGCAGTTCTTC. This sequence joins TRBV19 and TRBJ2-1; D uncertain. V was cut by 2 bases and J by 6 bases, with 14 bases left in between. Germline loops: CDR1 LNHDA, CDR2 SQIVND (reference sequence). There are 15 residues in the CDR3. Supplemented by reference TRBV19 and TRBJ2-1, the full variable domain reads DGGITQSPKYLFRKEGQNVTLSCEQNLNHDAMYWYRQDPGQGLRLIYYSQIVNDFQKGDIAEGYSVSREKKESFPLTVTSAQKNPTAFYLCASSISGSRSNEQFFGPGTRLTVL.

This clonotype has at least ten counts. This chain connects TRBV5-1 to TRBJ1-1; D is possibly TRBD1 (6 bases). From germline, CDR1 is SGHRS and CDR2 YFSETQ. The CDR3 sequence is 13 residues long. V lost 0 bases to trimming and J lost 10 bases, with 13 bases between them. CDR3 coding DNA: TGCGCCAGCAGCTTGGACAGGGCCCGCGGAGCTTTCTTT. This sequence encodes CASSLDRARGAFF.

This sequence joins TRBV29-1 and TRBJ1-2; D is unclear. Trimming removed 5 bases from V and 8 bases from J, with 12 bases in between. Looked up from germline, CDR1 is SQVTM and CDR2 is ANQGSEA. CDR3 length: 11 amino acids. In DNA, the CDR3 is TGCAGCGTTACTACTATAAGCGGCTACACCTTC. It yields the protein CSVTTISGYTF.

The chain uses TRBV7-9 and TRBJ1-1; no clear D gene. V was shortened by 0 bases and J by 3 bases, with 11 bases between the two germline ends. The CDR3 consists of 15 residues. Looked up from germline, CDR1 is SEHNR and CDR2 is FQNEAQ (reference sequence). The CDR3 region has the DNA TGTGCCAGCAGCTTAGCGGAAGGGTTGGACACTGAAGCTTTCTTT. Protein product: CASSLAEGLDTEAFF.

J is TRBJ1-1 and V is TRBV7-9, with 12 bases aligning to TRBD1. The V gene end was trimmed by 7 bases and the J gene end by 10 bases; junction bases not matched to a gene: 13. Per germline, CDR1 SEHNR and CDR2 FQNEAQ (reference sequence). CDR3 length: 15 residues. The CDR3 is CASIPLEGQGAVAFF. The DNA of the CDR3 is TGTGCCAGCATCCCCCTTGAGGGACAGGGGGCTGTAGCTTTCTTT.